This entry lists 18 T cell receptor beta chains sequenced from one sample in a study of metastatic and nonmetastatic thyroid tumors (dated by TCRdb to about 2020). The method was PCR. Reads for this sample came from an Illumina HiSeq 4000. TCRdb redid the processing of the public reads, applying fastp at Q25 and MiXCR, and retained in-frame beta chains. Recorded for this sample are approximately 32,000 clones; 15% of them occurred a single time. The leading ten clones occupy 15% to 20% of the sample. Before undergoing thyroid surgery, none of the patients had been given any kind of treatment. Sequenced: blood. The source is a male donor with papillary thyroid cancer or a benign thyroid nodule (not recorded which). Some clones in this sample may be carry-over from other donors' samples.

Details on this clone: The junction shows a germline mismatch at one end, possibly a read error. The CDR3: CASTPWAAGWPGSGANVLTF. CDR3 DNA: TGTGCCAGCACCCCCTGGGCGGCGGGATGGCCGGGCTCTGGGGCCAACGTCCTTACTTTC. J is TRBJ2-6 and V is TRBV4-2; D perhaps matches TRBD2 (6 bases). CDR1 is LGHNA and CDR2 is YNFKEQ in the germline V gene. The CDR3 is 20 amino acids.

This clone has ten or more counts. The CDR3 DNA reads as TGTGCCAGCAGCTATGGTACAGGGGGCTCTGAAGCTTTCTTT. The encoded protein is CASSYGTGGSEAFF. This chain connects TRBV5-5 to TRBJ1-1, with 9 bases lining up with TRBD1. Germline V gives CDR1 SGHKS, CDR2 YYEKEE (reference sequence). Trimming at V came to 3 bases and at J to 6 bases, leaving 6 bases not matched to a gene. The CDR3 sequence is 14 residues long.

This clone was seen at least ten times. The chain couples TRBV7-2 to TRBJ2-4, with TRBD2 identical over 9 bases. Per germline, CDR1 SGHTA and CDR2 FQGNSA. The CDR3 is made up of 16 amino acids. The V segment lost 4 bases and the J segment 6 bases; nucleotides outside the gene matches: 10. The CDR3 protein is CASSSPREGLTNIQYF. CDR3 in DNA: TGTGCCAGCAGCTCTCCGCGGGAGGGCCTCACAAACATTCAGTACTTC.

This clone was counted at least ten times. The J gene is TRBJ1-2, the V gene TRBV6-1; tentatively, D is TRBD1 (6 bases). The CDR3 has 15 residues. The germline V gene encodes CDR1 MNHNS and CDR2 SASEGT. Trimming stripped 8 bases from V and 5 bases from J, with 21 bases between. The CDR3 loop reads CASWTSGTSTYGYTF. In DNA, the CDR3 is TGTGCCAGCTGGACGTCCGGGACATCCACTTATGGCTACACCTTC.

The chain uses TRBV6-1 and TRBJ2-7, with D uncertain. The CDR3 extends over 12 amino acids. The germline CDR1 and CDR2 sequences are MNHNS and SASEGT. V lost 10 bases, J lost 0 bases, and 10 bases lay in between. The DNA of the CDR3 is TGTGCCACTGAGTTCCCCTCCTACGAGCAGTACTTC. It encodes CATEFPSYEQYF.

In its sample, this clone was seen a few times. One junction end does not reproduce the germline sequence, and a read error may be involved. The chain carries TRBV6-1 and TRBJ2-7; 13 bases fit TRBD2. Germline CDR1 reads MNHNS; CDR2 reads SASEGT. The CDR3 sequence is 15 residues long. CDR3 loop: CARRTSGSLVYEQYF. The CDR3 bases are TGTGCCCGCAGGACTAGCGGGAGTTTGGTTTACGAGCAGTACTTC.

The rearrangement links TRBV11-2 to TRBJ1-5; D is undetermined. Deletions cut 3 bases from V and 2 bases from J, with 20 bases between. Looked up from germline, CDR1 is SGHAT and CDR2 is FQNNGV. The CDR3 totals 18 residues. CDR3 protein: CASSFSTVPGTCNQPQHF. As DNA, the CDR3 is TGTGCCAGCAGCTTTAGTACCGTTCCGGGCACCTGCAATCAGCCCCAGCATTTT.

V is TRBV5-1 and J is TRBJ2-5; perhaps TRBD1 as D (6 bases). Germline lookup yields CDR1 SGHRS and CDR2 YFSETQ. Trimming stripped 0 bases from V and 3 bases from J, with 15 bases between. This CDR3 is 16 amino acids long. As DNA, the CDR3 is TGCGCCAGCAGCTTGGCCGGTAAACAGGGTGAAGAGACCCAGTACTTC. The encoded protein is CASSLAGKQGEETQYF.

There are many counts of this clone. The rearrangement uses TRBV5-1 and TRBJ2-5, with D possibly matching TRBD1 (5 bases). CDR3 length equals 13 residues. The germline CDR1 and CDR2 sequences are SGHRS and YFSETQ. Deletions cut 0 bases from V and 5 bases from J, with 8 bases between. The CDR3 sequence: CASSLAGWETQYF. For the CDR3, the DNA is TGCGCCAGCAGCTTGGCAGGGTGGGAGACCCAGTACTTC. The full variable domain, rest sourced from reference TRBV5-1 and TRBJ2-5, is KAGVTQTPRYLIKTRGQQVTLSCSPISGHRSVSWYQQTPGQGLQFLFEYFSETQRNKGNFPGRFSGRQFSNSRSEMNVSTLELGDSALYLCASSLAGWETQYFGPGTRLLVL.

This clone occurred many times. This chain joins TRBV28 and TRBJ1-2, with no clear D. The CDR3 loop spans 13 amino acids. The germline V and J ends were trimmed by 6 bases and 4 bases, with 12 bases remaining between them. Per the germline V gene, CDR1 is MDHEN and CDR2 is SYDVKM. Here the CDR3 reads CASRSGTSYGYTF. The CDR3 nucleotides are TGTGCCAGCAGGTCCGGAACTTCCTATGGCTACACCTTC.

This clone was observed many times. The CDR3 DNA sequence: TGTGCCAGCTCACCACCTTCAGCATCAGATACGCAGTATTTT. Encoded protein: CASSPPSASDTQYF. The V gene is TRBV18, the J gene TRBJ2-3; D remains ambiguous. With 0 bases removed from V and 4 bases from J, the gap between germline ends came to 8 bases. This CDR3 has 14 residues. Germline loops: CDR1 KGHSH, CDR2 LQKENI.

This clone came up a few times. As the CDR3 is not closed by the conserved phenylalanine or tryptophan, this likely results from a read error. V is TRBV6-6 and J is TRBJ1-1, with D possibly TRBD1 on 5 matching bases. V lost 6 bases and J lost 5, with 16 bases in between. This CDR3 comprises 14 residues. The germline V gene encodes CDR1 MNHNY and CDR2 SVGAGI (reference sequence). The chain's CDR3 is CASSLLVGVTEAFS. The CDR3 DNA follows: TGTGCCAGCAGCTTACTAGTAGGGGTTACTGAAGCTTTCTCT.

This chain connects TRBV13 to TRBJ2-7; possibly TRBD1 or TRBD2 for D (5 bases each). V was pared by 2 bases and J by 2 bases, with 10 bases between. This CDR3 region has 14 residues. Germline assignment: CDR1 PRHDT and CDR2 FYEKMQ (reference sequence). CDR3 nucleotides: TGTGCCAGCAGCTTAAGGGGAGTAGCCTACGAGCAGTACTTC. Translating it yields CASSLRGVAYEQYF.

As for this clone: An end of the junction does not agree with germline; a read error may underlie this. The chain is built from TRBV7-7 and TRBJ2-7; maybe TRBD1 (5 bases). CDR3 length: 16 amino acids. Germline CDR1 is SSHAT and CDR2 is FNYEAQ (reference sequence). CDR3 sequence (DNA): TGTGCTAGCAGCTGCATGGTACAAGGGGCAACCTACGAGCAGTACTTC. It translates to CASSCMVQGATYEQYF. Supplemented by reference TRBV7-7 and TRBJ2-7, the full variable domain reads GAGVSQSPRYKVTKRGQDVTLRCDPISSHATLYWYQQALGQGPEFLTYFNYEAQPDKSGLPSDRFSAERPEGSISTLTIQRTEQRDSAMYRCASSCMVQGATYEQYFGPGTRLTVT.

This clone was observed at least ten times. J is TRBJ1-5 and V is TRBV19; possibly TRBD1 for D (5 bases). The CDR3 sequence is 14 residues long. Deletions cut 8 bases from V and 4 bases from J, with 15 bases between. Germline CDR1 is LNHDA and CDR2 is SQIVND (reference sequence). The CDR3 is CASARQGGNQPQHF. For the CDR3, the DNA is TGTGCCAGTGCCCGGCAGGGTGGAAATCAGCCCCAGCATTTT.

This clone was seen ten or more times. CDR3 DNA sequence: TGTGCCTGTGGGAAGGGGGCTCAATACGAGCAGTACTTC. As protein: CACGKGAQYEQYF. The chain joins TRBV6-1 to TRBJ2-7; 7 bases are a match to TRBD1. The J segment lost 4 bases and the V segment lost 11 bases, leaving 11 bases of the junction unmatched. Germline lookup yields CDR1 MNHNS and CDR2 SASEGT. The CDR3 spans 13 residues.

As to this clone: One base away lies a much larger clone, so this may be a sequencing read error. This chain links TRBV7-3 with TRBJ1-3, with 9 bases that match TRBD1. Germline V gene lookup returns CDR1 SGHTA and CDR2 FQGTGA. V dropped 6 bases and J dropped 6; count of bases not matched to a gene: 3. The length of the CDR3 is 13 residues. The CDR3 DNA is TGTGCCAGCAGGCGGACAGGGGTAAACACCATATATTTT. It specifies CASRRTGVNTIYF.

The chain is built from TRBV30 and TRBJ1-1; TRBD1 might be the D (5 bases). CDR3 length equals 12 residues. V was pared by 3 bases and J by 9 bases, with 14 bases between. CDR1 GTSNPN and CDR2 SVGIG come from the germline V gene (reference sequence). The CDR3 sequence is CAWSRDGGKAFF. The DNA for the CDR3 is TGTGCCTGGAGCCGGGATGGGGGGAAAGCTTTCTTT. The complete variable domain, with remaining parts taken from reference TRBV30 and TRBJ1-1, reads SQTIHQWPATLVQPVGSPLSLECTVEGTSNPNLYWYRQAAGRGLQLLFYSVGIGQISSEVPQNLSASRPQDRQFILSSKKLLLSDSGFYLCAWSRDGGKAFFGQGTRLTVV.